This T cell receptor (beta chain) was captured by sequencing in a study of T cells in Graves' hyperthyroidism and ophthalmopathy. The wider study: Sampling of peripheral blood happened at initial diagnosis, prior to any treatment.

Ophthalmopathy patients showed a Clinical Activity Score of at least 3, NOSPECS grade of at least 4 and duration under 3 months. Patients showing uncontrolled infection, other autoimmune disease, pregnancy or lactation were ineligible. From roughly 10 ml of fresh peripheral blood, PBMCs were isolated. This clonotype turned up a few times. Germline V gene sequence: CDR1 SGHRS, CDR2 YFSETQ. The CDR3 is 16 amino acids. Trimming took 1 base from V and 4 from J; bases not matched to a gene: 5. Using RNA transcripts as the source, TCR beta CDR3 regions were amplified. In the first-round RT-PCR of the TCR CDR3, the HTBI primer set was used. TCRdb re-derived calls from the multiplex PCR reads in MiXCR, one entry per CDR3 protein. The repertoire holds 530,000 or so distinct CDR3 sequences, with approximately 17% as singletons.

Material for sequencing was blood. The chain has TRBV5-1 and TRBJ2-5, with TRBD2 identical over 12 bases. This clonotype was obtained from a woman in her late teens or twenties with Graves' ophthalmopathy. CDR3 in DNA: TGCGCCAGCAGCTTGCTGACTAGCGGGAGAGGAGAGACCCAGTACTTC. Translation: CASSLLTSGRGETQYF.